The following is a T cell receptor (beta chain) sequence with its context. The CDR3 loop spans 15 amino acids. Between the trimmed V and J ends, which lost 2 bases and 11 bases, there was a span of 16 bases. Sample-barcoded 5' priming and a J-beta primer mix drove a second PCR of roughly 6 to 12 cycles. A 12-random-nucleotide template-switch adaptor tagged each cDNA molecule. TCRdb passed the 5' RACE reads through MiXCR, listing each CDR3 protein once. The sample contains hundreds of thousands of distinct CDR3 sequences, more than 20% of which appear only once. This sample is part of a study of blood T cells in healthy people across ages.

Sequenced sample: blood. This sequence originates from a man aged 65 to 85 in good health. The chain links TRBV12-3 or TRBV12-4 to TRBJ1-6; D not resolved. CDR3 sequence: CASSLFGLGGPPLHF. The CDR3 nucleotides read TGTGCCAGCAGTTTATTTGGCCTCGGAGGTCCACCCCTCCACTTT.